This is a list of T cell receptor beta chains from one sample in a study of cytomegalovirus exposure and HLA in healthy donors. Libraries were prepared by immunoSEQ multiplex PCR; TCRdb keeps only in-frame clonotypes and omits some of them. The data contain under 130,000 clones, 70% to 80% of them singletons. Sample: PBMCs. These receptors all come from a man aged 50 to 60 in good health and CMV-seropositive. CDR3s include the opening cysteine and the closing phenylalanine or tryptophan. D genes are given only for firm matches. The size field is filled for only some rows; it gives once, few, many or a size class.

few	TRBV7-2	TRBD1	TRBJ2-2	CASSSGTGYTGELFF	TGTGCCAGCAGCTCCGGGACAGGTTACACCGGGGAGCTGTTTTTT
.	TRBV6-4	TRBD2	TRBJ2-7	CASSRLAGIGEQYF	TGTGCCAGCAGTCGACTAGCGGGGATTGGGGAGCAGTACTTC
few	TRBV5-1	TRBD2	TRBJ2-1	CASSFPVGGRRAYNEQFF	TGCGCCAGCAGCTTCCCGGTCGGCGGGAGGCGAGCCTACAATGAGCAGTTCTTC
few	TRBV5-1	.	TRBJ1-4	CATTLGVATNEKLFF	TGCGCCACCACCCTGGGAGTTGCAACTAATGAAAAACTGTTTTTT
once	TRBV5-4	TRBD2	TRBJ2-7	CASSPGTSGRVSYEQYF	TGTGCCAGCAGCCCGGGGACTAGCGGGAGGGTCTCCTACGAGCAGTACTTC
.	TRBV4-2	.	TRBJ1-4	CASSHGDQNEKLFF	TGTGCCAGCAGCCACGGGGATCAGAATGAAAAACTGTTTTTT
.	TRBV6-5	TRBD1	TRBJ2-3	CASLDRGKSTDTQYF	TGTGCCAGCTTGGACAGGGGGAAGAGCACAGATACGCAGTATTTT
.	TRBV9	TRBD2	TRBJ2-2	CASSVPPGGADTGELFF	TGTGCCAGCAGCGTTCCTCCCGGGGGGGCCGACACCGGGGAGCTGTTTTTT
.	TRBV6-1	TRBD1	TRBJ2-7	CASSEGTGSYEQYF	TGTGCCAGCAGTGAAGGGACAGGCTCCTACGAGCAGTACTTC
few	TRBV9	TRBD1	TRBJ2-7	CASSVGTGGRSEQYF	TGTGCCAGCAGCGTAGGGACAGGGGGGAGGTCCGAGCAGTACTTC
few	TRBV21-1	.	TRBJ1-4	CASSKWDRDEVPTNEKLFF	TGTGCCAGCAGCAAATGGGACAGGGATGAAGTGCCAACTAATGAAAAACTGTTTTTT
.	TRBV9	.	TRBJ2-7	CASSLGTFSEQYF	TGTGCCAGCAGCTTAGGGACTTTCTCCGAGCAGTACTTC
.	TRBV7-9	TRBD2	TRBJ2-2	CASSPYRGGNTGELFF	TGTGCCAGCAGCCCTTATCGGGGGGGGAACACCGGGGAGCTGTTTTTT
once	TRBV28	TRBD1	TRBJ1-2	CASLQFRDRAFGYGYTF	TGTGCCAGCCTTCAATTCCGGGACAGGGCTTTTGGCTATGGCTACACCTTC
once	TRBV5-1	.	TRBJ1-2	CASSLDRGARGAYGYTF	TGCGCCAGCAGCTTGGACCGGGGGGCTAGGGGGGCCTATGGCTACACCTTC
few	TRBV9	TRBD1	TRBJ1-2	CASSAGTGPYGYTF	TGTGCCAGCAGCGCCGGGACAGGGCCATATGGCTACACCTTC
.	TRBV2	TRBD2	TRBJ2-7	CASALAGVGEQYF	TGTGCCAGCGCACTAGCGGGAGTTGGCGAGCAGTACTTC
.	TRBV6-6	TRBD2	TRBJ2-1	CASSYKRTSVRNEQFF	TGTGCCAGCAGTTACAAGCGGACTAGCGTCCGGAATGAGCAGTTCTTC
.	TRBV2	.	TRBJ1-2	CASSDSFWYTANYGYTF	TGTGCCAGCAGTGATTCTTTCTGGTACACAGCTAACTATGGCTACACCTTC
.	TRBV18	TRBD1	TRBJ2-1	CASSPGQGPYNEQFF	TGTGCCAGCTCACCGGGACAGGGACCCTACAATGAGCAGTTCTTC
.	TRBV7-3	TRBD2	TRBJ2-5	CASSPSGGAGETQYF	TGTGCCAGCAGCCCTAGCGGGGGGGCGGGGGAGACCCAGTACTTC
.	TRBV5-4	TRBD2	TRBJ2-1	CASSRSGSSYNEQFF	TGTGCCAGCAGCCGTAGCGGGAGCTCCTACAATGAGCAGTTCTTC
.	TRBV7-8	.	TRBJ2-3	CASSLETDTDTQYF	TGTGCCAGCAGCTTAGAGACAGACACAGATACGCAGTATTTT
.	TRBV4-2	.	TRBJ1-4	CASSQEQGSEKLFF	TGTGCCAGCAGCCAAGAACAGGGATCGGAAAAACTGTTTTTT
.	TRBV6-1	.	TRBJ2-3	CASSERGTSTDTQYF	TGTGCCAGCAGTGAACGGGGTACGAGCACAGATACGCAGTATTTT
.	TRBV2	TRBD2	TRBJ2-1	CASSGERGYNEQFF	TGTGCCAGCAGTGGCGAGCGGGGTTACAATGAGCAGTTCTTC
few	TRBV10-3	.	TRBJ2-1	CATMWAGTGTLNEQFF	TGTGCCACCATGTGGGCTGGGACCGGGACTCTTAATGAGCAGTTCTTC
.	TRBV19	TRBD2	TRBJ2-1	CASNQGLAGYNEQFF	TGTGCCAGTAACCAAGGACTAGCGGGGTACAATGAGCAGTTCTTC
.	TRBV12-5	TRBD1	TRBJ2-7	CASGSQGQGRIF	TGTGCTAGTGGTTCTCAAGGACAGGGTAGGATATTC
.	TRBV10-3	.	TRBJ1-2	CAISDSRERGYTF	TGTGCCATCAGTGACTCCAGGGAACGGGGCTACACCTTC
.	TRBV28	TRBD2	TRBJ2-7	CASSLRRTSSSEQYF	TGTGCCAGCAGTTTAAGGAGGACTAGCTCATCCGAGCAGTACTTC
.	TRBV9	TRBD1	TRBJ2-2	CASSPRTGQDTGELFF	TGTGCCAGCAGCCCCCGGACAGGGCAGGACACCGGGGAGCTGTTTTTT
.	TRBV6-1	TRBD1	TRBJ1-1	CASSRGQYTEAFF	TGTGCCAGCAGCCGGGGACAGTACACTGAAGCTTTCTTT
.	TRBV10-3	.	TRBJ2-3	CAIRTQGLSTDTQYF	TGTGCCATCAGGACTCAGGGACTTAGCACAGATACGCAGTATTTT
few	TRBV10-1	.	TRBJ2-3	CASSELPSGTDTQYF	TGCGCCAGCAGTGAGCTGCCATCAGGCACAGATACGCAGTATTTT
.	TRBV30	TRBD1	TRBJ1-5	CAWRVRGQGGQPQHF	TGTGCCTGGAGGGTTCGTGGACAGGGAGGTCAGCCCCAGCATTTT
.	TRBV9	TRBD1	TRBJ1-1	CASSVTGQGAYTEAFF	TGTGCCAGCAGCGTAACCGGGCAGGGGGCGTACACTGAAGCTTTCTTT
.	TRBV5-6	.	TRBJ1-5	CASSLGPGSNQPQHF	TGTGCCAGCAGCTTGGGCCCGGGAAGCAATCAGCCCCAGCATTTT
.	TRBV10-3	TRBD2	TRBJ2-3	CAISELLAATDTQYF	TGTGCCATCAGTGAGCTACTAGCGGCCACAGATACGCAGTATTTT
.	TRBV7-6	.	TRBJ2-7	CASSSRSREQYF	TGTGCCAGCAGCTCGAGATCCCGCGAGCAGTACTTC
.	TRBV7-6	.	TRBJ1-2	CASSSNGQYGYTF	TGTGCCAGCAGCTCCAACGGACAGTATGGCTACACCTTC
.	TRBV12-5	TRBD1	TRBJ2-2	CASGLILRDRIGNRWNTGELFF	TGTGCTAGTGGTTTGATCCTCCGGGACAGGATCGGAAATCGGTGGAACACCGGGGAGCTGTTTTTT